These 10 T cell receptor beta chains originate from one sample sequenced in a study of Tregs in tolerant kidney transplant recipients. Data came from immunoSEQ multiplex PCR; TCRdb stores just in-frame clones and leaves some out. Of fewer than 80,000 clones listed, about 89% were seen once; the top ten hold more than 0.35%. Sequences were derived from CD4+ T cells from blood, sampled before the transplant. These receptors were collected from a human donor who received a combined kidney and bone marrow transplant.

The V call is TRBV7-8, the J call TRBJ2-5; 7 bases are shared with TRBD2. The CDR3 totals 13 residues. The V and J ends lost 3 bases and 5 bases, in that order; junction bases with no gene match: 3. Germline CDR1 reads SGHVS; CDR2 reads FQNEAQ. The CDR3 loop is CASSFNGRETQYF. The CDR3 region has the DNA TGTGCCAGCAGCTTTAACGGGAGGGAGACCCAGTACTTC.

The J gene is TRBJ2-7, the V gene TRBV10-1; 10 bases map to TRBD1. The V segment lost 2 bases and the J segment 6 bases; nucleotides outside the gene matches: 1. Germline CDR1 WNHNN, CDR2 SYGVQD (reference sequence). This CDR3 has 13 amino acids. CDR3 DNA: TGCGCCAGCAGTGAGGGGACAGGGGCCGAGCAGTACTTC. Its protein is CASSEGTGAEQYF.

This clone was detected once. V is TRBV28 and J is TRBJ2-1; 7 nucleotides align to TRBD2. The CDR3 runs to 14 residues. Germline V lookup: CDR1 MDHEN, CDR2 SYDVKM. Trimming at V came to 3 bases and at J to 10 bases, leaving 9 bases not matched to a gene. The CDR3, as DNA: TGTGCCAGCAGTTTTCTAGCGGTAACCAGCGAGCAGTTCTTC. Translated, it gives CASSFLAVTSEQFF.

The chain uses TRBV7-3 and TRBJ2-2; 13 bases are a match to TRBD2. The CDR3 runs to 16 residues. Germline trimming cut 5 bases from V and 7 bases from J; bases unmatched to any gene: 7. CDR1 SGHTA and CDR2 FQGTGA come from the germline V gene. The CDR3 sequence is CASSIGLAGEDGELFF. CDR3 DNA sequence: TGTGCCAGCAGCATCGGACTAGCGGGAGAGGACGGGGAGCTGTTTTTT.

V usage is TRBV2 and J usage is TRBJ2-2; weak D call: TRBD2 (5 bases). The CDR3 sequence is 15 residues long. Germline V gives CDR1 SNHLY, CDR2 FYNNEI. Trimming cost V 6 bases and J 5 bases, with 16 bases left between them. The CDR3 DNA sequence: TGTGCCAGCAGAGTCTCAGGAGGAGAAACCGGGGAGCTGTTTTTT. Its protein is CASRVSGGETGELFF.

The chain has TRBV10-3 and TRBJ2-2, with 13 positions matching TRBD2. The trim removed 6 bases at V and 0 bases at J, leaving 1 base unmatched. CDR3 length equals 16 residues. CDR1 is ENHRY, CDR2 SYGVKD, per germline. As DNA, the CDR3 is TGTGCCATCAGAGGGACTAGCGGGACGAACACCGGGGAGCTGTTTTTT. Its protein is CAIRGTSGTNTGELFF.

The gene calls are TRBV9 and TRBJ2-7, with 9 bases that match TRBD2. V dropped 4 bases and J dropped 2; count of bases not matched to a gene: 10. The germline CDR1 and CDR2 sequences are SGDLS and YYNGEE. The CDR3 totals 16 residues. CDR3 in DNA: TGTGCCAGCAGCCCTCGGAAAGCGGGAGGAGCCTACGAGCAGTACTTC. This sequence encodes CASSPRKAGGAYEQYF.

V and J are TRBV5-1 and TRBJ2-2; TRBD1 agrees at 10 bases. In germline, CDR1 is SGHRS, CDR2 YFSETQ. Trimming took 4 bases from V and 7 from J; bases not matched to a gene: 10. This CDR3 comprises 16 residues. CDR3 in DNA: TGCGCCAGCAGCCGTACGACAGGGGGCGCAGGCGGGGAGCTGTTTTTT. Its translation: CASSRTTGGAGGELFF.

This chain links TRBV28 with TRBJ2-7; 9 bases are shared with TRBD1. CDR3 length equals 14 residues. With V trimmed by 10 bases and J by 7 bases, 14 bases remained unmatched. CDR1 and CDR2 from the germline V gene are MDHEN and SYDVKM. CDR3 loop: CATSQGAVEREQYF. CDR3 DNA: TGTGCCACCTCACAGGGGGCAGTGGAAAGGGAGCAGTACTTC.

The sample holds one count of this clone. The chain uses TRBV28 and TRBJ1-2; 9 bases fit TRBD1. CDR1 and CDR2 (germline): MDHEN, SYDVKM. This CDR3 has 14 residues. J was trimmed by 4 bases and V by 6 bases; bases with no gene match: 6. In DNA, the CDR3 is TGTGCCAGCAGCAGGGGGACAGGGTCCTATGGCTACACCTTC. Amino acid sequence: CASSRGTGSYGYTF.